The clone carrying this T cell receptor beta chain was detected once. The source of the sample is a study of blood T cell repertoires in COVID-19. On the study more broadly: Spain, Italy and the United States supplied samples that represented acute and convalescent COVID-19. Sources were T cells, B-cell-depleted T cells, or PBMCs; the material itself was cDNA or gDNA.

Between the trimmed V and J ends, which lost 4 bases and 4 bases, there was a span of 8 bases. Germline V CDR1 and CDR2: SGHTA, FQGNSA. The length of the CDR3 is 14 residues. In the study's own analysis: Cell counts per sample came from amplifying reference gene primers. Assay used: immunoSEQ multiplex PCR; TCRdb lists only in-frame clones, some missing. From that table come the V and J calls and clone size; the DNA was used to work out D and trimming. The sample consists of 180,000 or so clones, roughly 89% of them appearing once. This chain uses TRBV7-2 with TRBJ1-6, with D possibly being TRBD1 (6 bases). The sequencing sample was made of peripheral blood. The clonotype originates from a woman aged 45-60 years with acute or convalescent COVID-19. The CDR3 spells CASSSGQYNSPLHF. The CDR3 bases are TGTGCCAGCAGCTCAGGACAGTATAATTCACCCCTCCACTTT.